The rows below give T cell receptor beta chains drawn from one sample of a study of shared clonotypes between healthy human individuals. This table comes from immunoSEQ multiplex PCR, and its TCRdb copy is limited to in-frame clones, with some not included. Of roughly 700,000 clones in the sample, about 74% were seen once. The sequencing sample was made of memory CD4+ T cells sorted from blood. The receptors derive from a woman aged 25 to 39 in good health. CDR3s include the opening cysteine and the closing phenylalanine or tryptophan. A D gene is named only where the DNA matches it firmly. A clone size is listed for some rows: how often the clone was seen (once, few, many), or a class if it is expanded.

>-|TRBJ1-1|-|TRBV5-1
CASSPRTGFNTEAFF
TGCGCCAGCAGCCCCCGAACAGGGTTTAACACTGAAGCTTTCTTT
>TRBD1|TRBJ1-2|-|TRBV27
CASSSRQGTYGYTF
TGTGCCAGCAGTTCCCGACAGGGTACTTATGGCTACACCTTC
>-|TRBJ2-3|-|TRBV19
CASRHTGTDTQYF
TGTGCCAGTAGGCACACAGGGACAGATACGCAGTATTTT
>-|TRBJ2-7|many|TRBV2
CASSEGTANYEQYF
TGTGCCAGCAGTGAAGGGACGGCAAACTACGAGCAGTACTTC
>-|TRBJ2-5|-|TRBV28
CASSLSGGEQYF
TGTGCCAGCAGTTTATCAGGGGGGGAGCAGTACTTC
>TRBD1|TRBJ2-2|once|TRBV5-1
CASSGQGANTGELFF
TGCGCCAGCAGCGGGCAGGGGGCGAACACCGGGGAGCTGTTTTTT
>-|TRBJ1-2|once|TRBV11-2
CASSLEHNYGYTF
TGTGCCAGCAGCTTAGAACACAACTATGGCTACACCTTC
>TRBD1|TRBJ1-1|-|TRBV7-6
CASGNRGNTEAFF
TGTGCCAGCGGAAACAGGGGGAACACTGAAGCTTTCTTT
>TRBD2|TRBJ2-1|-|TRBV10-2
CASRTSGSQNEQFF
TGCGCCAGCAGAACTAGCGGGAGTCAGAATGAGCAGTTCTTC
>-|TRBJ2-3|few|TRBV19
CASSIGFRALLGDTQYF
TGTGCCAGTAGTATAGGTTTTCGGGCCCTATTGGGAGATACGCAGTATTTT
>-|TRBJ1-5|-|TRBV28
CASSFVSSNQPQHF
TGTGCCAGCAGTTTCGTAAGTAGCAATCAGCCCCAGCATTTT
>-|TRBJ2-7|once|TRBV5-6
CASSTQGSPYEQYF
TGTGCCAGCAGCACCCAGGGAAGCCCCTACGAGCAGTACTTC
>-|TRBJ2-5|few|TRBV5-1
CASSMTEYQETQYF
TGCGCCAGCAGCATGACAGAATACCAAGAGACCCAGTACTTC
>-|TRBJ2-5|few|TRBV5-6
CASSLDGQQETQYF
TGTGCCAGCAGCTTGGATGGACAGCAAGAGACCCAGTACTTC
>-|TRBJ2-3|-|TRBV4-2
CASSQGQGRTDTQYF
TGTGCCAGCAGCCAAGGGCAGGGGCGCACAGATACGCAGTATTTT
>TRBD1|TRBJ2-7|-|TRBV5-1
CASSLRSGQPMYEQYF
TGCGCCAGCAGCTTGCGCTCGGGACAGCCCATGTACGAGCAGTACTTC
>-|TRBJ2-2|-|TRBV10-1
CASTSSRNTGELFF
TGCGCCAGCACCTCCTCTCGGAACACCGGGGAGCTGTTTTTT
>-|TRBJ1-3|-|TRBV11-1
CARVRASGNTIYF
TGTGCCAGGGTTCGGGCCTCTGGAAACACCATATATTTT
>TRBD2|TRBJ2-5|-|TRBV6-5
CASSYSTSGREAQYF
TGTGCCAGCAGTTACTCGACTAGCGGGAGGGAGGCCCAGTACTTC
>-|TRBJ1-6|-|TRBV7-8
CASSLVGGFQSPLHF
TGTGCCAGCAGCTTAGTTGGGGGTTTTCAATCACCCCTCCACTTT
>-|TRBJ2-5|-|TRBV5-4
CASSLGSGQETQYF
TGTGCCAGCAGCTTGGGTAGCGGTCAAGAGACCCAGTACTTC
>-|TRBJ2-3|-|TRBV28
CASSLFTTDTQYF
TGTGCCAGCAGTTTATTCACCACAGATACGCAGTATTTT
>-|TRBJ2-1|few|TRBV7-3
CASSLSSSKGEQFF
TGTGCCAGCAGCTTATCTTCAAGTAAGGGTGAGCAGTTCTTC
>TRBD1|TRBJ1-1|-|TRBV19
CASSIERQGRSAFF
TGTGCCAGTAGTATAGAGCGACAGGGAAGGTCGGCTTTCTTT
>-|TRBJ1-1|-|TRBV18
CASSPYRENTEAFF
TGTGCCAGCTCGCCATACAGGGAGAACACTGAAGCTTTCTTT
>TRBD1|TRBJ2-7|-|TRBV7-8
CASSLGDRGPYEQYF
TGTGCCAGCAGCTTAGGCGACAGGGGGCCCTACGAGCAGTACTTC
>-|TRBJ1-2|-|TRBV5-1
CASRPYPGLQNYGYTF
TGCGCCAGCAGGCCCTATCCGGGCCTACAGAACTATGGCTACACCTTC
>TRBD1|TRBJ1-1|-|TRBV27
CASIQNRGRNTEAFF
TGTGCCAGCATTCAAAACAGGGGTCGGAACACTGAAGCTTTCTTT
>-|TRBJ2-1|-|TRBV6-4
CASSDFARGRNEQFF
TGTGCCAGCAGTGACTTCGCCCGGGGACGCAATGAGCAGTTCTTC
>TRBD2|TRBJ2-1|-|TRBV14
CASSRFSSGALMSEQFF
TGTGCCAGCAGTCGATTCTCTAGCGGAGCTTTGATGAGTGAGCAGTTCTTC
>TRBD2|TRBJ2-5|-|TRBV10-2
CASRLAGAVETQYF
TGCGCCAGCAGATTAGCGGGAGCCGTAGAGACCCAGTACTTC
>TRBD1|TRBJ2-1|few|TRBV11-3
CASSPGTALGEQFF
TGTGCCAGCAGCCCTGGGACAGCCTTGGGTGAGCAGTTCTTC
>-|TRBJ2-1|-|TRBV5-1
CASSLADHRYNEQFF
TGCGCCAGCAGCTTGGCCGATCACCGTTACAATGAGCAGTTCTTC
>-|TRBJ1-1|-|TRBV7-8
CASSYERNTEAFF
TGTGCCAGCAGCTACGAAAGGAACACTGAAGCTTTCTTT
>TRBD2|TRBJ2-1|-|TRBV10-1
CASRGGLAGVNEQFF
TGCGCCAGCAGAGGGGGACTAGCGGGAGTTAATGAGCAGTTCTTC
>TRBD2|TRBJ2-7|-|TRBV9
CASSVRTVPAGGSYEQYF
TGTGCCAGCAGCGTAAGGACAGTACCTGCGGGAGGGTCCTACGAGCAGTACTTC
>TRBD2|TRBJ2-7|-|TRBV2
CASRTGLAGGFYEQYF
TGTGCCAGTCGAACGGGACTAGCGGGAGGGTTCTACGAGCAGTACTTC
>TRBD1|TRBJ1-1|-|TRBV4-2
CASSQDRRTGGFTEAFF
TGTGCCAGCAGCCAAGATCGTAGGACAGGGGGCTTTACTGAAGCTTTCTTT
>-|TRBJ1-1|few|TRBV10-3
CAIVLNTEAFF
TGTGCCATCGTCCTGAACACTGAAGCTTTCTTT
>TRBD2|TRBJ2-1|-|TRBV5-6
CASSVVLAGNNEQFF
TGTGCCAGCAGCGTGGTACTAGCGGGGAACAATGAGCAGTTCTTC
>TRBD2|TRBJ2-2|-|TRBV11-2
CASSSRVSGRLNTGELFF
TGTGCCAGCAGCTCAAGGGTTAGCGGGAGGCTAAACACCGGGGAGCTGTTTTTT
>-|TRBJ1-4|-|TRBV15
CATSREMGRLNEKLFF
TGTGCCACCAGCAGAGAAATGGGACGGTTAAATGAAAAACTGTTTTTT
>-|TRBJ1-4|-|TRBV19
CASSSTDATNEKLFF
TGTGCCAGTAGTTCGACAGACGCAACTAATGAAAAACTGTTTTTT
>TRBD1|TRBJ1-6|-|TRBV19
CASSFGTGDNSPLHF
TGTGCCAGTAGTTTCGGGACAGGAGATAATTCACCCCTCCACTTT
>-|TRBJ2-7|-|TRBV9
CASSVAGGRGYEQYF
TGTGCCAGCAGCGTAGCGGGGGGCCGGGGATACGAGCAGTACTTC
>TRBD2|TRBJ2-3|few|TRBV5-1
CASSSHSGLDTDTQYF
TGCGCCAGCAGCTCGCACTCAGGACTAGACACAGATACGCAGTATTTT
>TRBD2|TRBJ2-7|once|TRBV5-1
CASKPGLAGTYEQYF
TGCGCCAGCAAACCTGGACTAGCGGGAACGTACGAGCAGTACTTC
>TRBD2|TRBJ2-5|-|TRBV11-2
CASSLVFGGRAVETQYF
TGTGCCAGCAGCTTAGTATTTGGGGGGAGGGCAGTAGAGACCCAGTACTTC
>TRBD1|TRBJ1-2|many|TRBV5-6
CASSYLDRGYGYTF
TGTGCCAGCAGCTATTTAGACAGGGGCTATGGCTACACCTTC
>-|TRBJ1-2|-|TRBV28
CASSLGRGYGYTF
TGTGCCAGCAGTTTAGGCCGAGGGTATGGCTACACCTTC
>-|TRBJ2-7|-|TRBV21-1
CASRPTRDTAYEQYF
TGTGCCAGCAGGCCGACCCGGGACACCGCCTACGAGCAGTACTTC